This is a list of T cell receptor beta chains from one sample in a study of blood T cell repertoires in COVID-19. Only in-frame clones appear in the TCRdb table, and some are missing; sequencing was by immunoSEQ multiplex PCR. The data hold 200,000 to 250,000 clones, with 85% to 90% observed a single time. Sequenced: peripheral blood. The source is a man older than 75 with acute or convalescent COVID-19. Each CDR3 is given with its conserved first and last residue. The D gene is left open where the match is weak. The listing skips clone size in some rows; elsewhere it reads once, few, many or a size class.

V gene,clone size,J gene,D gene,CDR3 DNA,CDR3 protein
TRBV27,-,TRBJ2-5,-,TGTGCCAGCAGTCCAATAGCGGTCCAAGAGACCCAGTACTTC,CASSPIAVQETQYF
TRBV7-9,once,TRBJ2-1,TRBD2,TGTGCCAGCAGCTTAGTAGCGGGAGGGACCGACAATGAGCAGTTCTTC,CASSLVAGGTDNEQFF
TRBV5-6,-,TRBJ1-6,TRBD1,TGTGCCAGCAGCAAAATGGACAGGGGAAATTCACCCCTCCACTTT,CASSKMDRGNSPLHF
TRBV6-5,-,TRBJ1-2,TRBD1,TGTGCCAGCAGTCCCGGGACAGAGTATGGCTACACCTTC,CASSPGTEYGYTF
TRBV6-5,-,TRBJ1-1,TRBD1,TGTGCCAGCAATTTACAGGGGACCTCTGAAGCTTTCTTT,CASNLQGTSEAFF
TRBV14,-,TRBJ2-3,TRBD1,TGTGCCAGCAGCCGAGAACAGGGGCTAACGCAGTATTTT,CASSREQGLTQYF
TRBV7-3,-,TRBJ2-1,-,TGTGCCAGCAGCTTAACGTTGCGGGGGCTAGGAAATGAGCAGTTCTTC,CASSLTLRGLGNEQFF
TRBV5-5,-,TRBJ1-5,TRBD1,TGTGCCAGCAGCTTGGGACAGGGGGTCATGGCAGGGCCCCAGCATTTT,CASSLGQGVMAGPQHF
TRBV5-5,-,TRBJ1-4,-,TGTGCCAGCAGCTTGGCCCCTGGGACTTGGACTAATGAAAAACTGTTTTTT,CASSLAPGTWTNEKLFF
TRBV7-2,once,TRBJ2-1,TRBD1,TGTGCCAGCAGCCCGCGGACAGGGTTTAGCTCCTACAATGAGCAGTTCTTC,CASSPRTGFSSYNEQFF
TRBV7-9,few,TRBJ2-3,TRBD1,TGTGCCAGCAGCTTAAGACAGGGTGGCACAGATACGCAGTATTTT,CASSLRQGGTDTQYF
TRBV6-5,few,TRBJ2-7,-,TGTGCCAGCAGATCAACAGGGTTTCTACTGTACTTC,CASRSTGFLLYF
TRBV6-2/TRBV6-3,-,TRBJ2-3,-,TGTGCCAGCAGTTATGAGGGGACTAGCACAGATACGCAGTATTTT,CASSYEGTSTDTQYF
TRBV5-1,-,TRBJ1-3,TRBD1,TGCGCCAGCAGCTTGGTTGTAGGGGGCGCAGGAAACACCATATATTTT,CASSLVVGGAGNTIYF